Each of the 23 T cell receptor beta chains below was sequenced from the same sample in a study of beta chain features in type 1 diabetes. Investigators reverse transcribed all isolated RNA, so they sequenced expressed TCRB transcripts. Produced via immunoSEQ multiplex PCR; TCRdb's table is partial and in-frame only. The sample has under 400,000 clones, approximately 12% seen once. Sequencing used naive CD4+ T cells from blood. Every receptor here comes from a man aged 18 to 35 in good health.

The rearrangement links TRBV7-2 to TRBJ2-1; 10 bases map to TRBD1. The V gene's germline CDR1 is SGHTA and CDR2 FQGNSA. V lost 4 bases to trimming and J lost 0 bases; unmatched junction nucleotides: 3. The CDR3 is 16 residues long. The CDR3 DNA is TGTGCCAGCAGCTCTGGGACAGGGGACTCCTACAATGAGCAGTTCTTC. Its protein is CASSSGTGDSYNEQFF.

This clone was observed a handful of times. The genes are TRBV7-9 and TRBJ2-7; D possibly corresponds to TRBD1 (7 bases). The CDR3 covers 16 residues. V lost 3 bases to trimming and J lost 4 bases, with 19 bases between them. The germline CDR1 and CDR2 sequences are SEHNR and FQNEAQ (reference sequence). CDR3 DNA: TGTGCCAGCAGCTTCAGGGGGTCAAGCGGACTATACGAGCAGTACTTC. Translating gives CASSFRGSSGLYEQYF.

The sample holds a few counts of this clone. J is TRBJ1-1 and V is TRBV18; the match to TRBD1 covers 9 bases. The germline gives CDR1 KGHSH, CDR2 LQKENI. V trimming: 6 bases; J trimming: 5 bases; junction bases outside the gene matches: 7. The length of the CDR3 is 14 residues. Here the CDR3 DNA reads TGTGCCAGCTCCCCCGGGACAGGGCAAACTGAAGCTTTCTTT. Amino acid sequence: CASSPGTGQTEAFF. Looking up the rest from reference TRBV18 and TRBJ1-1 gives the full variable domain: NAGVMQNPRHLVRRRGQEARLRCSPMKGHSHVYWYRQLPEEGLKFMVYLQKENIIDESGMPKERFSAEFPKEGPSILRIQQVVRGDSAAYFCASSPGTGQTEAFFGQGTRLTVV.

V gene TRBV7-9 combines with J gene TRBJ2-7, with a possible D match to TRBD2 (6 bases). CDR1 SEHNR and CDR2 FQNEAQ come from the germline V gene (reference sequence). The ends were cut back, 4 bases at V and 6 bases at J, with 13 bases in the middle. The CDR3 length is 13 residues. The CDR3 DNA sequence: TGTGCCAGCAGCTCCCGCCCCGGGGGCGAGCAGTACTTC. This gives the protein CASSSRPGGEQYF.

This clone was counted a few times. The V gene is TRBV5-1, the J gene TRBJ2-3; 8 bases fit TRBD2. From germline, CDR1 is SGHRS and CDR2 YFSETQ. The CDR3 is 15 residues long. V lost 4 bases, J lost 4 bases, and 8 bases stayed unmatched. The CDR3 DNA reads TGCGCCAGCAGCCCGCAGCGGGAGCCGGCAGATACGCAGTATTTT. Amino acid sequence: CASSPQREPADTQYF.

This clone was detected only a few times. This sequence joins TRBV4-1 and TRBJ1-2; D gene unclear. Germline assignment: CDR1 MGHRA and CDR2 YSYEKL. Trimming stripped 1 base from V and 4 bases from J, with 7 bases between. CDR3 size: 13 residues. As DNA, the CDR3 is TGCGCCAGCAGCCAAGGCAGAATCTATGGCTACACCTTC. Its protein is CASSQGRIYGYTF.

The V and J genes are TRBV7-2 and TRBJ1-2, with 9 bases identical to TRBD1. Germline CDR1 SGHTA, CDR2 FQGNSA. After removal of 3 bases from V and 7 bases from J, the junction contained 9 bases not matched to a gene. CDR3 length: 15 amino acids. CDR3 bases: TGTGCCAGCAGCTTCTACAGGGGGCGGGAGAGTGGCTACACCTTC. Residues: CASSFYRGRESGYTF.

This clone was counted a few times. V and J are TRBV5-1 and TRBJ2-3; tentatively, D is TRBD1 (6 bases). Germline CDR1 and CDR2: SGHRS and YFSETQ. V lost 4 bases to trimming and J lost 1 base, with 13 bases between them. CDR3 length equals 15 residues. CDR3 loop: CASSRQGLGTDTQYF. The CDR3, as DNA: TGCGCCAGCAGCCGCCAGGGGCTTGGCACAGATACGCAGTATTTT.

The gene calls are TRBV7-2 and TRBJ2-1; D perhaps matches TRBD1 (5 bases). The CDR3 runs to 14 residues. Between the trimmed V and J ends, which lost 3 bases and 4 bases, there was a span of 10 bases. Germline lookup yields CDR1 SGHTA and CDR2 FQGNSA. For the CDR3, the DNA is TGTGCCAGCAGCTTTAGGACACCTTACAATGAGCAGTTCTTC. It yields the protein CASSFRTPYNEQFF.

This clone was counted between two and nine times. This sequence joins TRBV18 and TRBJ1-2; 10 positions match TRBD1. The CDR3 contains 16 residues. The V segment lost 1 base and the J segment 5 bases; nucleotides outside the gene matches: 7. CDR1 is KGHSH, CDR2 LQKENI, per germline. DNA of the CDR3: TGTGCCAGCTCACCACGATCCGGGACAGGGGTTTATGGCTACACCTTC. It specifies CASSPRSGTGVYGYTF.

This rearrangement joins TRBV7-9 to TRBJ1-2; 10 nucleotides agree with TRBD1. The CDR3 runs 15 residues. Losses at the gene ends were 4 bases for V and 4 bases for J; bases not matched to a gene: 6. Germline V gives CDR1 SEHNR, CDR2 FQNEAQ (reference sequence). The CDR3, as DNA: TGTGCCAGCAGCTGGACAGGGGGTTCTAGCTATGGCTACACCTTC. Its translation: CASSWTGGSSYGYTF.

With respect to this clone: At one end the junction does not follow the germline gene, possibly because of a read error. The chain recombines TRBV18 with TRBJ2-3; 7 bases are shared with TRBD1. From germline, CDR1 is KGHSH and CDR2 LQKENI. This CDR3 region has 14 residues. The CDR3 region is CASSPQGSTDTQYF. CDR3 nucleotide sequence: TGTGCCAGCTCGCCACAGGGGAGCACAGATACGCAGTATTTT.

The J gene is TRBJ1-5, the V gene TRBV1; the tabulated D call, TRBD1, remains unverified against the DNA. TRBV1 is a pseudogene segment. There are 20 residues in the CDR3. The CDR3 protein is CTSSQQRTTLTLIGNQPQHF. The CDR3 DNA sequence: TGCACCAGCAGCCAACAACGGACAACCTTAACCCTCATAGGCAATCAGCCCCAGCATTTT.

This chain connects TRBV15 to TRBJ2-7; D is uncertain. V lost 2 bases to trimming and J lost 3 bases, with 8 bases between them. CDR3 length equals 13 residues. Germline V CDR1 and CDR2: LNHNV, YYDKDF (reference sequence). The CDR3 here is CATSRLSFYEQYF. The CDR3 nucleotides are TGTGCCACCAGCAGATTGTCCTTCTACGAGCAGTACTTC.

V and J are TRBV6-5 and TRBJ1-1; TRBD1 is a possible D gene (5 bases). Trimming removed 4 bases from V and 1 base from J, with 13 bases in between. From germline, CDR1 is MNHEY and CDR2 SVGAGI. CDR3 length equals 15 residues. CDR3 DNA sequence: TGTGCCAGCAGTTCCTCAATCAGGGAGAACACTGAAGCTTTCTTT. It specifies CASSSSIRENTEAFF.

V usage is TRBV7-8 and J usage is TRBJ2-3; TRBD2 matches at 12 bases. The CDR3 spans 15 residues. V shed 0 bases, J shed 5 bases, and the junction held 0 bases outside the gene matches. CDR1 is SGHVS, CDR2 FQNEAQ, per germline. The CDR3 sequence is CASSLAGLAGDTQYF. DNA for the CDR3: TGTGCCAGCAGCTTAGCGGGACTAGCGGGAGATACGCAGTATTTT.

This clone was detected a few times. The V gene is TRBV19, the J gene TRBJ1-5, with TRBD1 identical over 7 bases. V trimming: 5 bases; J trimming: 7 bases; junction bases outside the gene matches: 8. CDR1 and CDR2 (germline): LNHDA, SQIVND (reference sequence). This CDR3 spans 14 amino acids. The CDR3: CASSPRDSWQPQHF. In DNA form, the CDR3 reads TGTGCCAGTAGTCCCCGGGACAGTTGGCAGCCCCAGCATTTT.

In its sample, this clone was seen a few times. The gene calls are TRBV6-5 and TRBJ2-5, with 7 bases lining up with TRBD1. The J call is doubtful: the DNA matches TRBJ2-7 better. Germline CDR1 MNHEY, CDR2 SVGAGI. The CDR3 runs 14 residues. Here the CDR3 reads CASSRGQNDYEQYF. DNA for the CDR3: TGTGCCAGCAGTCGGGGACAGAACGACTACGAGCAGTACTTC.

The gene calls are TRBV7-2 and TRBJ1-5; D ambiguous. In germline, CDR1 is SGHTA, CDR2 FQGNSA. This CDR3 comprises 14 residues. V dropped 1 base and J dropped 0 bases, with 4 bases sitting between them. Here the CDR3 DNA reads TGTGCCAGCAGCTTAGATTATAGCAATCAGCCCCAGCATTTT. It translates to CASSLDYSNQPQHF.

The rearrangement links TRBV2 to TRBJ2-1; 14 bases are a match to TRBD2. The trim removed 4 bases at V and 8 bases at J, leaving 7 bases unmatched. Per the germline V gene, CDR1 is SNHLY and CDR2 is FYNNEI. CDR3 length equals 16 residues. DNA for the CDR3: TGTGCCAGCAGTGTGACCGGGACTAGCGGGAGCTATGAGCAGTTCTTC. Amino acids: CASSVTGTSGSYEQFF.

V gene TRBV28 combines with J gene TRBJ1-1; tentative D call: TRBD1 (6 bases). CDR3 length: 14 residues. Germline-derived CDR1 and CDR2 are MDHEN and SYDVKM. Trimming stripped 9 bases from V and 8 bases from J, with 22 bases between. The CDR3 DNA reads as TGTGCCAGTTCTAAGGGGGACCGAAAATCCGAAGCTTTCTTT. Amino acids: CASSKGDRKSEAFF.

This clone has only a few counts. The chain couples TRBV30 to TRBJ1-2; 8 positions agree with TRBD1. Losses at the gene ends were 6 bases for V and 4 bases for J; bases not matched to a gene: 13. The length of the CDR3 is 15 residues. CDR1 is GTSNPN and CDR2 is SVGIG in the germline V gene (reference sequence). The CDR3 bases are TGTGCCTGTGGGATAAGGGGACAGGAGACCTATGGCTACACCTTC. It codes for CACGIRGQETYGYTF.

V and J are TRBV30 and TRBJ1-1; D is perhaps TRBD1 (6 bases). This CDR3 is 16 amino acids long. V gave up 1 base and J gave up 1 base, with 16 bases separating them. Germline assignment: CDR1 GTSNPN and CDR2 SVGIG (reference sequence). CDR3 sequence: CAWSAFFRDKNTEAFF. The CDR3 bases are TGTGCCTGGAGTGCATTCTTCCGGGACAAGAACACTGAAGCTTTCTTT.